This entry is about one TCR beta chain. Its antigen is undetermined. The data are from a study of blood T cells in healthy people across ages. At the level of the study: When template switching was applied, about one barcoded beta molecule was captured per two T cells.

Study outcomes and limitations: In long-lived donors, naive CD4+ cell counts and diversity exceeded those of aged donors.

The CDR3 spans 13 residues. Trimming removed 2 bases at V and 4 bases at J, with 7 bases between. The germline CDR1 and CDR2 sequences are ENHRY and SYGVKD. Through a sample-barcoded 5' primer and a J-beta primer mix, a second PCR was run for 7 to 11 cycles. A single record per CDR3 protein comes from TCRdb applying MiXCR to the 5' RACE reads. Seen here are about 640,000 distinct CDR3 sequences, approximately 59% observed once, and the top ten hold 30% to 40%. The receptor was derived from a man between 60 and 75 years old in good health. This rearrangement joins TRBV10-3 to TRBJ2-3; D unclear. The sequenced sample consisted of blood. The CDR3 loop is CAISEIGSDTQYF. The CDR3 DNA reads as TGTGCCATCAGTGAGATCGGGTCAGATACGCAGTATTTT.